This T cell receptor (beta chain) was captured in a study of blood T cell repertoires in COVID-19. V was cut by 7 bases and J by 5 bases, with 14 bases left in between. This CDR3 has 13 amino acids. CDR1 and CDR2 from the germline V gene are LNHDA and SQIVND (reference sequence). The assay was immunoSEQ multiplex PCR, and TCRdb's table has in-frame clones only and misses some. The profile covers 470,000 or so clones, with more than 85% appearing a single time and about 4.3% taken by the ten largest. V gene TRBV19 combines with J gene TRBJ1-1, with D maybe TRBD1 (5 bases). The TCR originated in a woman aged 25-40 years with acute or convalescent COVID-19. The source material was peripheral blood. Here the CDR3 DNA reads TGTGCCAGTAACCACCCCCGGGGGACTGAAGCTTTCTTT. Translation gives CASNHPRGTEAFF.